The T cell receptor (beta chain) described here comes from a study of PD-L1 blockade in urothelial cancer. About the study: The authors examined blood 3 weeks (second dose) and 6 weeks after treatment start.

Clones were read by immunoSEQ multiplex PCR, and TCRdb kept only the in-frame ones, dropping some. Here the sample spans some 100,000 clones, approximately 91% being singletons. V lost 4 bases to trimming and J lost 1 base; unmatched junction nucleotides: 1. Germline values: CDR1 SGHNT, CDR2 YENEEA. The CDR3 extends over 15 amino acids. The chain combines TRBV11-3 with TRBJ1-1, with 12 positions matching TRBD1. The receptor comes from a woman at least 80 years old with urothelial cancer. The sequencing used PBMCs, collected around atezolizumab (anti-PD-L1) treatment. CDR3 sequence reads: CASSSGQGANTEAFF. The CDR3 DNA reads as TGTGCCAGCAGCTCGGGACAGGGGGCGAACACTGAAGCTTTCTTT.